This T cell receptor beta chain was sequenced in a study of cytomegalovirus exposure and HLA in healthy donors. CDR1 is SNHLY and CDR2 is FYNNEI in the germline V gene. The CDR3 has 14 residues. The ends lost 6 bases at V and 8 bases at J; junction bases unmatched: 12. With 60 Vbeta and 13 Jbeta primers, the PCR was carried out. Method: immunoSEQ multiplex PCR; TCRdb's copy keeps in-frame clones and lacks some. The sample yields approximately 120,000 clones, under 80% seen once. This clonotype was sampled from a woman between 55 and 75 years old in good health and CMV-seropositive. Source material: PBMCs. The V and J genes are TRBV2 and TRBJ1-2; 7 nucleotides line up with TRBD1. CDR3 bases: TGTGCCAGCAGCCTCCCGACAGGGACGACGGGCTACACCTTC. The encoded protein is CASSLPTGTTGYTF.